This TCR beta chain derives from a study of T-cell memory formation after mild COVID-19. Study results and limitations: What remained unconfirmed was the SARS-CoV-2 specificity of second-wave clones peaking on day 37.

In this sample, this clonotype turned up many times. Its matching antigen is unknown. MiXCR was run by TCRdb on the 5' RACE reads, yielding one entry per CDR3 protein. The sample includes approximately 350,000 distinct CDR3 sequences, 10% to 15% of them seen just once. The CDR3 runs to 15 residues. V lost 2 bases to trimming and J lost 0 bases, with 8 bases between them. Germline V gene lookup returns CDR1 SGHRS and CDR2 YFSETQ. The sequencing input was PBMCs or a T cell subset sorted from them (not recorded which). This chain connects TRBV5-1 to TRBJ2-2, with D uncertain. The clonotype originates from a man between 18 and 35 years old who had mild COVID-19 (a few samples of this study predate the infection). Cell type and time point are not known. The CDR3 here is CASSFGSANTGELFF. The CDR3, as DNA: TGCGCCAGCAGCTTCGGTTCAGCGAACACCGGGGAGCTGTTTTTT. The variable domain in full, completed from reference TRBV5-1 and TRBJ2-2, reads KAGVTQTPRYLIKTRGQQVTLSCSPISGHRSVSWYQQTPGQGLQFLFEYFSETQRNKGNFPGRFSGRQFSNSRSEMNVSTLELGDSALYLCASSFGSANTGELFFGEGSRLTVL.